The clone carrying this T cell receptor (beta chain) was counted a few times. The data were taken from a study of blood T cell repertoires in COVID-19. Overall study context: The United States, Italy and Spain were the sources of the acute and convalescent COVID-19 samples. The analysed material was cDNA or gDNA that came from T cells, B-cell-depleted T cells, or PBMCs.

In the source study's methods: By means of reference gene primer amplification, nucleated cell counts were estimated. Produced via immunoSEQ multiplex PCR; TCRdb's table is partial and in-frame only. V and J calls and clone size follow that table, whereas D and trimming were derived from the DNA. The sample holds about 300,000 clones, 80% to 90% seen once. Germline V gene data show CDR1 as SQVTM and CDR2 as ANQGSEA. CDR3 size: 13 residues. The V segment lost 4 bases and the J segment 3 bases; nucleotides outside the gene matches: 3. The receptor was isolated from a woman aged 50 to 60 who had recovered from COVID-19. The specimen was peripheral blood. The J gene is TRBJ2-7, the V gene TRBV29-1; 10 bases are shared with TRBD1. The CDR3 bases are TGCAGCGTTGGGGACAGGGGACTCTACGAGCAGTACTTC. Protein product: CSVGDRGLYEQYF.